A selection of T cell receptor beta chains follows, all from one sample in a study of cytomegalovirus exposure and HLA in healthy donors. TCRdb keeps only in-frame clones here, not all; method: immunoSEQ multiplex PCR. This table holds approximately 140,000 clones, approximately 83% found once. The sample taken for sequencing was PBMCs. These receptors all come from a middle-aged man in good health and CMV-seropositive. The CDR3 runs from the conserved cysteine through the conserved F or W. The D gene is left open where the match is weak. Expanded clones are given a class, and other clones once, few, many or no size at all.

clone_size	v_call	j_call	d_call	cdr3_aa	cdr3_nt
few	TRBV6-4	TRBJ2-1	TRBD2	CATAITSGGYNEQFF	TGTGCCACCGCCATAACTAGCGGGGGTTACAATGAGCAGTTCTTC
NA	TRBV7-7	TRBJ1-1	NA	CASSLTVLTEAFF	TGTGCCAGCAGCTTGACAGTCCTCACTGAAGCTTTCTTT
once	TRBV5-4	TRBJ1-6	TRBD1	CASSLVARGPSPLHF	TGTGCCAGCAGCTTGGTGGCCAGGGGGCCTTCACCCCTCCACTTT
NA	TRBV6-5	TRBJ1-1	TRBD1	CASRTGVTEAFF	TGTGCCAGCAGGACAGGGGTCACTGAAGCTTTCTTT
NA	TRBV7-9	TRBJ1-4	TRBD1	CASSLRQGAIIEKLFF	TGTGCCAGCAGCTTACGACAGGGGGCTATTATTGAAAAACTGTTTTTT
NA	TRBV6-5	TRBJ2-7	TRBD1	CASRRGQGIYEQYF	TGTGCCAGCAGGCGGGGACAGGGAATCTACGAGCAGTACTTC
once	TRBV18	TRBJ1-2	TRBD1	CASSPPETGGAYGYTF	TGTGCCAGCTCACCACCGGAAACAGGGGGCGCCTATGGCTACACCTTC
NA	TRBV7-9	TRBJ2-2	TRBD1	CASSTGVTGELFF	TGTGCCAGCAGCACAGGGGTCACCGGGGAGCTGTTTTTT
NA	TRBV5-6	TRBJ2-2	NA	CASSSGHFTGELFF	TGTGCCAGCAGCTCGGGACATTTCACCGGGGAGCTGTTTTTT
NA	TRBV5-6	TRBJ2-7	TRBD2	CASRGAGPGLDFSSYEQYF	TGTGCCAGCAGGGGCGCCGGGCCCGGACTAGACTTCAGCTCCTACGAGCAGTACTTC
NA	TRBV13	TRBJ2-5	NA	CASSATRKETQYF	TGTGCCAGCAGCGCCACTAGGAAAGAGACCCAGTACTTC
NA	TRBV12-5	TRBJ2-3	NA	CASGLVQASTDTQYF	TGTGCTAGTGGTTTGGTACAGGCTAGCACAGATACGCAGTATTTT
NA	TRBV29-1	TRBJ2-5	NA	CSVVLLYQETQYF	TGCAGCGTTGTACTGCTGTACCAAGAGACCCAGTACTTC
NA	TRBV6-5	TRBJ1-1	TRBD1	CASRKMTGVAEAFF	TGTGCCAGCAGAAAAATGACAGGGGTGGCTGAAGCTTTCTTT
NA	TRBV6-1	TRBJ1-5	NA	CASSVRISNQPQHF	TGTGCCAGCAGTGTCAGGATAAGCAATCAGCCCCAGCATTTT
few	TRBV7-2	TRBJ1-4	NA	CASSLSGGGDEKLFF	TGTGCCAGCAGCCTCTCGGGGGGGGGCGACGAAAAACTGTTTTTT
NA	TRBV4-3	TRBJ1-6	NA	CASSQDHWYRSSYNSPLHF	TGCGCCAGCAGCCAAGACCATTGGTACAGGAGCTCCTATAATTCACCCCTCCACTTT
few	TRBV7-9	TRBJ2-5	NA	CASSYLAGGETQYF	TGTGCCAGCAGCTACCTGGCAGGCGGGGAGACCCAGTACTTC
NA	TRBV25-1	TRBJ1-6	NA	CASSQTLGSSPLHF	TGTGCCAGCAGCCAGACTTTAGGGAGCTCACCCCTCCACTTT
NA	TRBV5-5	TRBJ1-2	NA	CASSLELYGYTF	TGTGCCAGCAGTTTAGAGCTTTATGGCTACACCTTC
NA	TRBV2	TRBJ1-6	NA	CASRSGLDNSPLHF	TGTGCCAGCAGATCAGGGTTGGATAATTCACCCCTCCACTTT
NA	TRBV7-2	TRBJ1-2	NA	CASSLAVGGNGYTF	TGTGCCAGCAGCTTAGCGGTTGGGGGCAATGGCTACACCTTC
once	TRBV13	TRBJ2-3	NA	CASSLASDTQYF	TGTGCCAGCAGCTTAGCGTCGGATACGCAGTATTTT
few	TRBV30	TRBJ1-6	NA	CAWSPQGNSPLHF	TGTGCCTGGAGTCCGCAGGGAAATTCACCCCTCCACTTT
NA	TRBV4-1	TRBJ2-6	NA	CASSQGSSGANVLTF	TGCGCCAGCAGCCAAGGTAGCTCTGGGGCCAACGTCCTGACTTTC
once	TRBV5-1	TRBJ2-7	TRBD1	CASTRTGKDEQYF	TGCGCCAGCACCAGGACAGGGAAGGACGAGCAGTACTTC
NA	TRBV5-4	TRBJ2-7	TRBD2	CASSREGTYEQYF	TGTGCCAGCAGCCGGGAGGGTACCTACGAGCAGTACTTC
NA	TRBV5-1	TRBJ1-1	TRBD1	CASSQTVSGGTEAFF	TGCGCCAGCAGCCAAACCGTATCAGGGGGCACTGAAGCTTTCTTT
NA	TRBV7-9	TRBJ2-6	TRBD1	CASSGRQGAGANVLTF	TGTGCCAGCAGCGGACGACAGGGGGCTGGGGCCAACGTCCTGACTTTC
once	TRBV30	TRBJ1-3	NA	CAWSGLTGNTIYF	TGTGCCTGGAGTGGCCTAACTGGAAACACCATATATTTT
NA	TRBV12-5	TRBJ1-4	NA	CASGLGTSQNEKLFF	TGTGCTAGTGGTTTGGGGACATCGCAGAATGAAAAACTGTTTTTT
NA	TRBV27	TRBJ1-2	NA	CASSPSRLTEGYTF	TGTGCCAGCAGTCCAAGCAGACTGACAGAAGGCTACACCTTC
NA	TRBV5-1	TRBJ1-4	NA	CASSEGTGEKLFF	TGCGCCAGCAGCGAGGGTACGGGTGAAAAACTGTTTTTT
NA	TRBV7-9	TRBJ2-6	NA	CASSLVGRGLGANVLTF	TGTGCCAGCAGCTTAGTCGGCAGAGGGCTTGGAGCCAACGTCCTGACTTTC
NA	TRBV5-4	TRBJ1-1	TRBD1	CASSLTGVSEAFF	TGTGCCAGCAGCCTAACAGGGGTCTCTGAAGCTTTCTTT
NA	TRBV9	TRBJ2-6	NA	CASSAVGTARGRGANVLTF	TGTGCCAGCAGCGCCGTGGGGACAGCCCGGGGGCGTGGGGCCAACGTCCTGACTTTC
NA	TRBV9	TRBJ2-1	NA	CASSVGRGEQFF	TGTGCCAGCAGCGTAGGGAGGGGTGAGCAGTTCTTC
once	TRBV7-2	TRBJ2-5	TRBD2	CASSLDRGGQETQYF	TGTGCCAGCAGCTTAGATCGCGGGGGACAAGAGACCCAGTACTTC
NA	TRBV2	TRBJ2-7	TRBD2	CASSQASGIYEQYF	TGTGCCAGCAGCCAGGCCAGCGGGATCTACGAGCAGTACTTC
NA	TRBV7-9	TRBJ1-3	TRBD1	CASSFYPGGGGNTIYF	TGTGCCAGCAGCTTTTATCCAGGGGGCGGTGGAAACACCATATATTTT
NA	TRBV2	TRBJ1-2	NA	CASSPQVYGYTF	TGTGCCAGCAGTCCACAGGTCTATGGCTACACCTTC
NA	TRBV27	TRBJ1-3	TRBD1	CASRTTGAGNTIYF	TGTGCCAGCAGGACGACAGGGGCTGGAAACACCATATATTTT
NA	TRBV6-6	TRBJ2-1	NA	CATKASSGEVHNEQFF	TGTGCCACCAAGGCGAGTTCGGGGGAGGTTCACAATGAGCAGTTCTTC
once	TRBV11-2	TRBJ1-6	TRBD1	CASSVDRVNSPLHF	TGTGCCAGCAGCGTGGACAGGGTAAATTCACCCCTCCACTTT
NA	TRBV23-1	TRBJ2-3	TRBD2	CASSHTSGSFGTDTQYF	TGCGCCAGCAGTCACACTAGCGGGAGTTTTGGGACAGATACGCAGTATTTT